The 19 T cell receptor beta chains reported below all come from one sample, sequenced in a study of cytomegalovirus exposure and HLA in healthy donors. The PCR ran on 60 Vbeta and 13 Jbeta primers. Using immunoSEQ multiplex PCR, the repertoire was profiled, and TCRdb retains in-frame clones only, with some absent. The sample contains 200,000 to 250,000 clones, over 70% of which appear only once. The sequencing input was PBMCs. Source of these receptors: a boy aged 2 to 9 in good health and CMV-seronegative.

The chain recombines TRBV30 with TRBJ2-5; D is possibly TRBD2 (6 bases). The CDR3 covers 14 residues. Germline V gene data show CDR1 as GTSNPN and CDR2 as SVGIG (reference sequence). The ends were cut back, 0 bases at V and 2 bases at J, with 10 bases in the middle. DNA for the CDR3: TGTGCCTGGAGTGTGGCTAGCGAGCAAGAGACCCAGTACTTC. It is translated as CAWSVASEQETQYF.

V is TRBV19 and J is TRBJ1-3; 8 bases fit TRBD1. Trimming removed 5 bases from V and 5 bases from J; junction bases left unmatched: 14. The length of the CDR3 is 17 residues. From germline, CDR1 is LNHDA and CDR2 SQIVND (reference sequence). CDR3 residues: CASSPSGQGAYRNTIYF. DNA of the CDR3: TGTGCCAGTAGTCCCTCGGGGCAGGGGGCGTATCGAAACACCATATATTTT. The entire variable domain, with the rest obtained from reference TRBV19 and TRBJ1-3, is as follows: DGGITQSPKYLFRKEGQNVTLSCEQNLNHDAMYWYRQDPGQGLRLIYYSQIVNDFQKGDIAEGYSVSREKKESFPLTVTSAQKNPTAFYLCASSPSGQGAYRNTIYFGEGSWLTVV.

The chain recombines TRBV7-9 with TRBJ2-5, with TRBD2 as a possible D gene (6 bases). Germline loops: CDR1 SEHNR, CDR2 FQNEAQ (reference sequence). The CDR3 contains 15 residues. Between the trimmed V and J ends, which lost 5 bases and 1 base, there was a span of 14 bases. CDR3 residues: CASSLRVGSQETQYF. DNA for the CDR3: TGTGCCAGCAGCCTAAGGGTCGGGAGCCAAGAGACCCAGTACTTC.

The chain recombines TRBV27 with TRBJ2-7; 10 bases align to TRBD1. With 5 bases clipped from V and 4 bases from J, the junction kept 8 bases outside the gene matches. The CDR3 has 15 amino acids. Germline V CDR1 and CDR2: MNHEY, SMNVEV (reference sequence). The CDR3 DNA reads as TGTGCCAGCAGTCAAACCGGGACAGGGGCGTACGAGCAGTACTTC. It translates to CASSQTGTGAYEQYF.

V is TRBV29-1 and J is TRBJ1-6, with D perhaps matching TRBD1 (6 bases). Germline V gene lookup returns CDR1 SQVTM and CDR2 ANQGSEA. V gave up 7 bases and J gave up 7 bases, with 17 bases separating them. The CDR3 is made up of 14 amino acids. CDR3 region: CSAIGRGGNSPLHF. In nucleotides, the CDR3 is TGCAGCGCCATTGGCAGGGGAGGGAATTCACCCCTCCACTTT.

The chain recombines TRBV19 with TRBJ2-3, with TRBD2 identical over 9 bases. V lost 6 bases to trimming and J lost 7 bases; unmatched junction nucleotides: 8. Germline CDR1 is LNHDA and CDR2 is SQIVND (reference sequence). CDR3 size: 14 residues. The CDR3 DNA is TGTGCCAGTAGAATTAGCGGGAGAGGGCATACGCAGTATTTT. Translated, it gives CASRISGRGHTQYF.

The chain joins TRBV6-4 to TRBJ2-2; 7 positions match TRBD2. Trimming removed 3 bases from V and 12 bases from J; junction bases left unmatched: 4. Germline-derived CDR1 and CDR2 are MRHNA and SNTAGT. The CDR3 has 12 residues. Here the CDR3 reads CASSDGGGKLFF. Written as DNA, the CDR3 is TGTGCCAGCAGTGATGGGGGAGGGAAGCTGTTTTTT.

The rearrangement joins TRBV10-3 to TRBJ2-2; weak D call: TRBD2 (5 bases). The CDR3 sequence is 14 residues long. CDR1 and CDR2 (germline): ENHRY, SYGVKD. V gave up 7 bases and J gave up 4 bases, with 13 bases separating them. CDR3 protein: CAITGVGGTGELFF. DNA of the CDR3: TGTGCCATCACCGGGGTTGGCGGCACCGGGGAGCTGTTTTTT.

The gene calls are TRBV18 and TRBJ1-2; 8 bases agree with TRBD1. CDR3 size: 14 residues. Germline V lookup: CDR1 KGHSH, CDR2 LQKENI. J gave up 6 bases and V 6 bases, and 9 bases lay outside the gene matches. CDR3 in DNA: TGTGCCAGCTCGCGAAGTGGACAGGGTAATGGCTACACCTTC. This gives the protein CASSRSGQGNGYTF.

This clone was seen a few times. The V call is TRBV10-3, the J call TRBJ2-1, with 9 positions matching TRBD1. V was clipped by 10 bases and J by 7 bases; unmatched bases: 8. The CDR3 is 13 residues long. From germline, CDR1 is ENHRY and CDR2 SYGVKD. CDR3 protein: CATSGTGTNEQFF. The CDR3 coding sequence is TGTGCCACGTCCGGGACAGGGACAAATGAGCAGTTCTTC.

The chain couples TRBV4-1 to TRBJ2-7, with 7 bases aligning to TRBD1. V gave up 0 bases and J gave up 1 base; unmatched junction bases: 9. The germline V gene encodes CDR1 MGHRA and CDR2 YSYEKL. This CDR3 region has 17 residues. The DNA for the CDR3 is TGCGCCAGCAGCCAAGAAAACGGGTCGGACAGGTCCTACGAGCAGTACTTC. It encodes CASSQENGSDRSYEQYF.

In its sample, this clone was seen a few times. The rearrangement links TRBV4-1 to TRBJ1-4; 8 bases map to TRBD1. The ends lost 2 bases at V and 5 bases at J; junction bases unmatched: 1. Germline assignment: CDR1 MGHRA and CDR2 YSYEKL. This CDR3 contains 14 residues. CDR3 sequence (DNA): TGCGCCAGCAGCCAACAGGGGGCAAATGAAAAACTGTTTTTT. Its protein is CASSQQGANEKLFF.

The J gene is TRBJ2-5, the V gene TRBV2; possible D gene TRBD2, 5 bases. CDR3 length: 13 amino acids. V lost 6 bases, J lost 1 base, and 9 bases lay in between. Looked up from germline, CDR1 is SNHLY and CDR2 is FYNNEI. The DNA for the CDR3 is TGTGCCAGCAGCAGAGAGGGCCAAGAGACCCAGTACTTC. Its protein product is CASSREGQETQYF.

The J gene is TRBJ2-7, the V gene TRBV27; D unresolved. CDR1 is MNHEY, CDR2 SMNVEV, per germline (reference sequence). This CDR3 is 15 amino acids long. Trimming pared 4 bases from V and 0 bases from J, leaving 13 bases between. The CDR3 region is CASSSVRRSSYEQYF. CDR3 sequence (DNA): TGTGCCAGCAGTTCTGTACGACGGAGCTCCTACGAGCAGTACTTC.

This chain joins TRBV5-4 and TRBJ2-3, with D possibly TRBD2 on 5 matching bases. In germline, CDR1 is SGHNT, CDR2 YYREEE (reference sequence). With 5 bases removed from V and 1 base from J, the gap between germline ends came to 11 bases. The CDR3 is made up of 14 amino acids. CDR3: CASSWDSGTDTQYF. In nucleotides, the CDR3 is TGTGCCAGCAGTTGGGATAGCGGCACAGATACGCAGTATTTT.

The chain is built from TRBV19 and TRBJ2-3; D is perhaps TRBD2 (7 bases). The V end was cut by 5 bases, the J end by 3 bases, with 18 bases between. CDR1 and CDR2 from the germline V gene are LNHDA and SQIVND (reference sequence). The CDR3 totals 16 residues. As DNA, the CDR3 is TGTGCCAGTAGTCCACCCCGGGGAGGGGGAACAGATACGCAGTATTTT. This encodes CASSPPRGGGTDTQYF.

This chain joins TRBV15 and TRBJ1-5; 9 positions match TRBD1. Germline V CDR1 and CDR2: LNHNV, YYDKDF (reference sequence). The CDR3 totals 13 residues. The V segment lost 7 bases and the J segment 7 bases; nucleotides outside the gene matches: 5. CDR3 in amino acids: CATKQGARQPQHF. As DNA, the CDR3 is TGTGCCACCAAACAGGGGGCGAGGCAGCCCCAGCATTTT.

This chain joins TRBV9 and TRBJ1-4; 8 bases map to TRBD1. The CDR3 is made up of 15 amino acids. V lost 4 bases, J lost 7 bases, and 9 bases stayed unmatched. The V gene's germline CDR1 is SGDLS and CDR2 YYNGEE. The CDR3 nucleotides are TGTGCCAGCAGCCCACGGACAGGGAACGGTGAAAAACTGTTTTTT. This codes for CASSPRTGNGEKLFF.

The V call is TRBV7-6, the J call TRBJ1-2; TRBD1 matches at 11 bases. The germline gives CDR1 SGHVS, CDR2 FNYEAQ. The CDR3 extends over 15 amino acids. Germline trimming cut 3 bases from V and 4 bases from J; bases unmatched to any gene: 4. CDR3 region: CASSLRTGGSYGYTF. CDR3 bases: TGTGCCAGCAGCTTGAGGACAGGGGGCTCCTATGGCTACACCTTC.